This TCR beta chain was profiled in a study of radiotherapy plus CTLA-4 blockade in lung cancer. Libraries were prepared by immunoSEQ multiplex PCR; TCRdb keeps only in-frame clonotypes and omits some of them. The sample holds about 59,000 clones, approximately 67% seen once. There are 15 residues in the CDR3. The germline V gene encodes CDR1 SGHAT and CDR2 FQDESV (reference sequence). The TCR originated in a human donor with non-small cell lung cancer whose response to radiotherapy plus ipilimumab could not be evaluated. The specimen was peripheral blood, collected from a patient treated with radiotherapy plus ipilimumab. The chain is built from TRBV11-1 and TRBJ2-5, with 8 bases lining up with TRBD2. The end of the DNA fits TRBJ2-7 better, so the J call may be wrong. In nucleotides, the CDR3 is TGTGCCAGCAGCGGCCGGGAGGGTTACTCCTACGAGCAGTACTTC. Its protein is CASSGREGYSYEQYF.